The T cell receptor (beta chain) described here comes from a study of vaccination and CD4 T cells after COVID-19. Overall study context: PCR on nasal swabs identified SARS-CoV-2 in convalescent patients, of whom some ten were mild and one severe. Four females and six males made up the convalescents, two of whom were Hispanic.

Treatment reported: 10-day PBMC culture with coronavirus spike peptide pools or control peptides (ViraFEST assay). In the ViraFEST assay, peptide-pool expansion preceded TCR sequencing of expanded clonotypes. The Oncomine TCR Beta short-read assay generated sequence data from the DNA of cultured CD4+ T cells. One entry per CDR3 protein, called by TCRdb with MiXCR from the PCR reads. The sample lists 11,000 or so distinct CDR3 sequences, roughly three fifths occurring once. Turning to this clonotype: Its antigen is not identified.

Trimming stripped 3 bases from V and 5 bases from J, with 19 bases between. The V gene's germline CDR1 is MDHEN and CDR2 SYDVKM. The CDR3 consists of 16 residues. The sequenced sample consisted of CD4+ T cells from blood, cultured in vitro. V usage is TRBV28 and J usage is TRBJ1-2, with D hard to call. The clonotype comes from a human donor who had recovered from COVID-19. The CDR3: CASSFSFSGPTYGYTF. DNA of the CDR3: TGTGCCAGCAGTTTCTCCTTCTCCGGGCCCACTTATGGCTACACCTTC.